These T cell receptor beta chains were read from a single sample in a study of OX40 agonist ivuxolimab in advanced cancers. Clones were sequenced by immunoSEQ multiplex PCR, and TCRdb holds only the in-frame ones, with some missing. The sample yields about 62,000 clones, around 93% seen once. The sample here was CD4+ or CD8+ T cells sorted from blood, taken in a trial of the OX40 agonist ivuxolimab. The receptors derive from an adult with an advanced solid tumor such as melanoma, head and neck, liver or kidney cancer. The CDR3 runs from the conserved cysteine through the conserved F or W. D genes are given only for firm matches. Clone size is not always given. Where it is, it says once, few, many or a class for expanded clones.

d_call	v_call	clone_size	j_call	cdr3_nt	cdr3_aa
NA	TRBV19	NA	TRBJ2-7	TGTGCCAGTAGTATTGGGCCCGAGCAGTACTTC	CASSIGPEQYF
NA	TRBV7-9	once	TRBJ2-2	TGTGCCAGCAGCCAAAACAGGGAGAGGACCGGGGAGCTGTTTTTT	CASSQNRERTGELFF
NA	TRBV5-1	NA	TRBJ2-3	TGCGCCAGCAGCTCCGACCAGAGCACAGATACGCAGTATTTT	CASSSDQSTDTQYF
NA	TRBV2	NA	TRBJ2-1	TGTGCCAGCACTCTATACTACAATGAGCAGTTCTTC	CASTLYYNEQFF
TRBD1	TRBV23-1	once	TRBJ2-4	TGCGCCAGCAGTCACCTAACAGGGGGCCGAGCCAAAAACATTCAGTACTTC	CASSHLTGGRAKNIQYF
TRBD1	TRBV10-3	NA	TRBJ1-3	TGTGCCATCAGGACGACAGGGAGGATCTTGACGACGGGAAACACCATATATTTT	CAIRTTGRILTTGNTIYF
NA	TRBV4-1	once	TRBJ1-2	TGCGCCAGCAGCAATATAGGGGCAGTTTGGTATGGCTACACCTTC	CASSNIGAVWYGYTF
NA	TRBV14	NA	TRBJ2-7	TGTGCCAGCAGCCTCTACGATGAGTACGAGCAGTACTTC	CASSLYDEYEQYF
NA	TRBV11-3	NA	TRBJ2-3	TGTGCCAGCAGCCCCCACAGGGAGGGGACAGATACGCAGTATTTT	CASSPHREGTDTQYF
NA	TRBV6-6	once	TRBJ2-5	TGTGCCAGCAGTTACGTGCGCGGCCAAGAGACCCAGTACTTC	CASSYVRGQETQYF
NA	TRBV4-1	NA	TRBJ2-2	TGCGCCAGCAGCCAAGATCCAGAAGCCGGGGAGCTGTTTTTT	CASSQDPEAGELFF
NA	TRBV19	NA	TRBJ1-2	TGTGCCAGTAGTATACCGCCGGGGGGGTCCTACACCTTC	CASSIPPGGSYTF
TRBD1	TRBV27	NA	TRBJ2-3	TGTGCCAGCAGTACTACGGACAGGGCTAGCACAGATACGCAGTATTTT	CASSTTDRASTDTQYF
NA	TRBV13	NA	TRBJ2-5	TGTGCCAGCAGCTTAAAAGGTTCGGAGACCCAGTACTTC	CASSLKGSETQYF
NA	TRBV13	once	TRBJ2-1	TGTGCCAGCAGCTCCCTGGGGGCTGTATACAATGAGCAGTTCTTC	CASSSLGAVYNEQFF
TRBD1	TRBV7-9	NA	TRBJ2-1	TGTGCCAGCAGTTTACCGACAGGGGACAATGAGCAGTTCTTC	CASSLPTGDNEQFF
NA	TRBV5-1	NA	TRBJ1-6	TGCGCCAGCAGCCCGCGAGGGGGGTCCGGTAATTCACCCCTCCACTTT	CASSPRGGSGNSPLHF
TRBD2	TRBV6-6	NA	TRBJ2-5	TGTGCCAGCAGTTACTATAGCGGGGGGGAGACCCAGTACTTC	CASSYYSGGETQYF
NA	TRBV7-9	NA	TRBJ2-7	TGTGCCAGCAGCATACCGGGACACACCCCCTACGAGCAGTACTTC	CASSIPGHTPYEQYF
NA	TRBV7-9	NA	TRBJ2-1	TGTGCCAGCAGCTCCGTAGGGACGGGCGACAATGAGCAGTTCTTC	CASSSVGTGDNEQFF
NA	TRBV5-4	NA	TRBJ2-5	TGTGCCAGCAGCTTAATCATCGCCGAGACCCAGTACTTC	CASSLIIAETQYF
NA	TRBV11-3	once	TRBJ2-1	TGTGCCAGCAGCTTAGTTGAGGGGGGGTACTCCTACAATGAGCAGTTCTTC	CASSLVEGGYSYNEQFF
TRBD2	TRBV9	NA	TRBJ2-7	TGTGCCAGCAGCTCACCGGGACTAGCGGACGCGAAGTACTTC	CASSSPGLADAKYF
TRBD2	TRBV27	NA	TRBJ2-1	TGTGCCAGCAGTTTGGGTAGCGGGATTATGCAGTTCTTC	CASSLGSGIMQFF
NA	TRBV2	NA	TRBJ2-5	TGTGCCAGCAGTGTCAGGGCAGAGACCCAGTACTTC	CASSVRAETQYF
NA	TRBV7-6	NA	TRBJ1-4	TGTGCCAGCAGCTTAGGTGTAGGGCTTAATGAAAAACTGTTTTTT	CASSLGVGLNEKLFF
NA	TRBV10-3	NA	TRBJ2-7	TGTGCCATCAGTGAGTCAGGGACGGACTACGAGCAGTACTTC	CAISESGTDYEQYF
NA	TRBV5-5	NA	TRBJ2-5	TGTGCCAGCAGCTCCCGGACACCCGTGGGAGAGACCCAGTACTTC	CASSSRTPVGETQYF
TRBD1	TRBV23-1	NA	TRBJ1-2	TGCGCCAGCAGTCAAAGGGGGGCAGGGGGCCTCTATGGCTACACCTTC	CASSQRGAGGLYGYTF
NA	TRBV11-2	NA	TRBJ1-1	TGTGCCAGCAGCTCCCCAGACAGTAACACTGAAGCTTTCTTT	CASSSPDSNTEAFF
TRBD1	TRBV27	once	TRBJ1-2	TGTGCCAGCAGTCGAGGGACAGACACATATGGCTACACCTTC	CASSRGTDTYGYTF
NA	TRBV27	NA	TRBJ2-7	TGTGCCAGCAGCCGAGGGGGTTGGGGGTCCTACGAGCAGTACTTC	CASSRGGWGSYEQYF
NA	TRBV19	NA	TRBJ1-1	TGTGCCAGTAGTTTTACGGGGGCGAACACTGAAGCTTTCTTT	CASSFTGANTEAFF
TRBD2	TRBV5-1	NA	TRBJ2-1	TGCGCCAGCAGCTCGGGACTAGCGGTCCTCCCATACAATGAGCAGTTCTTC	CASSSGLAVLPYNEQFF
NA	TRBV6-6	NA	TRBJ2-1	TGTGCCAGCAGTTACGGGGCGGGGTACTCCTACAATGAGCAGTTCTTC	CASSYGAGYSYNEQFF
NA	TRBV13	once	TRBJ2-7	TGTGCCAGCAGCTTAGGGGAGATACGCTACGAGCAGTACTTC	CASSLGEIRYEQYF
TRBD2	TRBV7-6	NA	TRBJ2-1	TGTGCCAGCAGCTTAGGACTAGCGTCCTACAATGAGCAGTTCTTC	CASSLGLASYNEQFF
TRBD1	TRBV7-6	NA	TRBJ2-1	TGTGCCAGCAGCTTTGGGACAGGAGAGGGTGAGCAGTTCTTC	CASSFGTGEGEQFF
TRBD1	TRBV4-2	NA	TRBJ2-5	TGTGCCAGCAGCCAAGACTCCGGGACAGGGTTGGAGACCCAGTACTTC	CASSQDSGTGLETQYF
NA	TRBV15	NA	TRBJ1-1	TGTGCCACCGTTCCTTCGGGTGAGAACACTGAAGCTTTCTTT	CATVPSGENTEAFF
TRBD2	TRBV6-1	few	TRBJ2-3	TGTGCCAGCAGTGAAGTCGGCGGGGGGCCCACAGATACGCAGTATTTT	CASSEVGGGPTDTQYF
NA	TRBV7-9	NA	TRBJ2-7	TGTGCCAGCAGCTCCTCAGGGGATGGTTACGAGCAGTACTTC	CASSSSGDGYEQYF
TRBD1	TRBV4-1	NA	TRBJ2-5	TGCGCCAGCAGCCAAGCACAGGGGGTTGGGGAGACCCAGTACTTC	CASSQAQGVGETQYF
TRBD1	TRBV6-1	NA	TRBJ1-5	TGTGCCAGCAGTGACCTGACAGGGGGGTCACAGCCCCAGCATTTT	CASSDLTGGSQPQHF
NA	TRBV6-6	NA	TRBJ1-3	TGTGCCAGCAGTTACTCGTTGACTGGAAACACCATATATTTT	CASSYSLTGNTIYF
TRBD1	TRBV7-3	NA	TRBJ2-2	TGTGCCAGCAGCCCACACCCTAAGACAGGGGGGGACACCGGGGAGCTGTTTTTT	CASSPHPKTGGDTGELFF
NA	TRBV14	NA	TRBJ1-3	TGTGCCAGCAGCCAAGCCCCTGACAGTGCCTCTGGAAACACCATATATTTT	CASSQAPDSASGNTIYF
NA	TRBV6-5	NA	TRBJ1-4	TGTGCCAGCAGTTACTATCGGAGTACTAATGAAAAACTGTTTTTT	CASSYYRSTNEKLFF
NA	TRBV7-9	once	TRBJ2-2	TGTGCCAGCAGCTTCTTGAGTAGGGGAGACACCGGGGAGCTGTTTTTT	CASSFLSRGDTGELFF
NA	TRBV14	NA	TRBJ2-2	TGTGCCAGCAGCCAAGAAGGGCACAACACCGGGGAGCTGTTTTTT	CASSQEGHNTGELFF
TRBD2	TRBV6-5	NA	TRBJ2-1	TGTGCCAGCAGTTACGGGGGGGCCTACAATGAGCAGTTCTTC	CASSYGGAYNEQFF
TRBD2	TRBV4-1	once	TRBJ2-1	TGCGCCAGCAGCCAACGCGGGGGGCTCTCCTACAATGAGCAGTTCTTC	CASSQRGGLSYNEQFF